This TCR beta chain was obtained from a study of Ad26.COV2.S vaccination and SARS-CoV-2 variants. Regarding treatment: around 19 received Ad26.COV2.S at low or high dose, single or two shots; about 5 received placebo; per-sample allocation not given. The samples were gathered on day 63 after the first injection of vaccine or placebo. The protocol was immunoSEQ multiplex PCR, while the TCRdb copy is restricted to in-frame clones and leaves out a portion. Among roughly 700,000 clones listed, roughly 90% were seen once. The CDR3 runs to 14 residues. V lost 6 bases to trimming and J lost 1 base, with 12 bases between them. Per germline, CDR1 MNHEY and CDR2 SVGAGI.

Sequenced material: peripheral blood, taken in a trial of Ad26.COV2.S vaccine versus placebo. This sequence joins TRBV6-5 and TRBJ1-1; D may be TRBD1 (5 bases). The clonotype originates from a person between 18 and 59 years old who received the Ad26.COV2.S COVID-19 vaccine or a placebo. This chain's CDR3 is CASRRGRANTEAFF. As DNA, the CDR3 is TGTGCCAGCAGAAGGGGACGGGCGAACACTGAAGCTTTCTTT.